The entry below describes one T cell receptor (beta chain). Germline V lookup: CDR1 SGHRS, CDR2 YFSETQ. V lost 0 bases and J lost 5; bases outside the gene matches: 7. This CDR3 contains 17 residues. Repertoires were generated with immunoSEQ multiplex PCR, while TCRdb's copy carries only in-frame clones and drops some. The data contain about 210,000 clones, approximately 90% of them seen just once; the ten biggest clones take up around 1.2%. The record originates from a study of blood T cell repertoires in COVID-19. The material sequenced was peripheral blood. The chain couples TRBV5-1 to TRBJ2-3; TRBD2 aligns across 12 bases. This sequence originates from a man aged 25 to 40 with acute or convalescent COVID-19. The CDR3 DNA follows: TGCGCCAGCAGCTTGGACGGGACTAGCGGGTACCGAGATACGCAGTATTTT. Its translation: CASSLDGTSGYRDTQYF. Supplemented by reference TRBV5-1 and TRBJ2-3, the full variable domain reads KAGVTQTPRYLIKTRGQQVTLSCSPISGHRSVSWYQQTPGQGLQFLFEYFSETQRNKGNFPGRFSGRQFSNSRSEMNVSTLELGDSALYLCASSLDGTSGYRDTQYFGPGTRLTVL.